This T cell receptor (beta chain) derives from a study of hypomethylating agent response in myelodysplastic syndrome (dated by TCRdb to the early 2020s). In terms of the full investigation: The hypomethylating agent given was azacitidine in about 70% of the 11 patients and decitabine in 3 of 11 patients. The cohort was composed of about 9 male and a couple of female myelodysplastic syndrome patients. A mean patient age of about 70 +/- 6 years was recorded, and a diploid cytogenetic profile was observed most commonly. TET2 mutation was identified most frequently, being present in about 45% of the 11 patients. About six patients responded with complete response or hematologic improvement, and a few patients were non-responders. Complete response or hematologic improvement counted as response, and patients meeting neither criterion were classed as non-responders.

Library creation used the immunoSEQ multiplex PCR assay. Each sample was run at survey resolution as two replicates of about 200 ng apiece, for a total of approximately 400 ng of DNA. Rearranged TCRB sequences in genomic DNA were detected with the hsTCRB kit, which uses multiplex PCR primers directed at V and J genes. In the first PCR, the CDR3 region was amplified for around 28 cycles with the QIAGEN Multiplex PCR Kit. Sample barcodes and Illumina adapters were added to each replicate in a roughly 8-cycle second PCR. Pooled libraries were quantified with a QuantStudio 6 and the KAPA library quantification kit. Around 14 pM of pooled libraries was sequenced on an Illumina MiSeq using 156-cycle single-end reads and a 15-cycle index read. The paper's data handling went like this. Of 150,000 to 200,000 unique clonotypes, 1.5% to 2% were flagged by VDJdb annotation as previously reported viral-epitope-specific. Raw reads were processed by the immunoSEQ Data Assistant and immunoSEQ Analyzer into normalized, annotated TCRB repertoires. BioAnalyzer and version 0.6.5 of the immunarch R package were the tools used for clonotype analysis. Before richness was estimated, every repertoire was downsampled to the clone count of the smallest repertoire. Clonotypes were classified as expanded, contracted or novel by Fisher's exact tests, with novel defined as zero frequency before treatment. Significantly changed CDR3 beta sequences were clustered with GLIPH2 using simulation_depth=1000 and kmer_min_depth=3, and CDR3s shorter than five residues were excluded. Not all clones reach the TCRdb copy of this immuneACCESS table, which keeps in-frame sequences only. Checked studies attribute under half of the gap to unresolved V genes and leave the rest unexplained. The V and J calls and clone size are taken from that table; D and trimming were inferred from the DNA. The sample has under 4,000 clones on record, roughly four fifths of them singletons. 27% of the sample rests with the top ten.

On the study overall, not on this receptor specifically: Because the healthy control donors and the MDS patients were not matched by age, the comparison between MDS and healthy samples could have been affected. Only ten to twelve patients were analyzed, making the cohort small. After treatment with a hypomethylating agent, no significant changes in richness, rarefaction diversity or clonality were seen, whether all patients were considered together or each response group separately. The shared GLIPH2 clusters might recognize novel MDS antigens, but this possibility was not confirmed and requires experimental validation. Novel clonotypes emerged more often in responders, while non-responders showed more contracted clonotypes after treatment.

The V end loses 0 bases and the J end loses 6 bases, and a stretch of 9 bases separates them. The CDR3 starts with the cysteine, ends with the phenylalanine, and has 14 residues. The CDR3 DNA has 42 bases and is translated from base 1. The germline V gene yields SGDLS for CDR1 and YYNGEE for CDR2. Bulk bone marrow was analyzed, and T-cell subsets were not sorted. Immunosequencing of the TCR beta CDR3 regions was performed on bone marrow from about 10 myelodysplastic syndrome patients before and after hypomethylating agent therapy. To track the repertoire longitudinally, every patient provided one baseline bone marrow along with two to three bone marrows taken at different post-treatment timepoints. Genomic DNA was isolated from whole bone marrow, and DNA quality was assessed with TapeStation, NanoDrop OneC and PicoGreen assays. About this clone: Its antigen is currently not known. Base qualities are not provided; no much larger clone lies one nucleotide away.

The clonotype was recovered from a human donor with myelodysplastic syndrome. Recombination linked TRBV9 to TRBJ2-2; confidence is insufficient to name the D gene. The specimen was bone marrow, collected before or after starting hypomethylating agent treatment for myelodysplastic syndrome (not recorded which). CDR3 loop: CASSVDLSSGELFF. At the DNA level, the sequence is TGTGCCAGCAGCGTAGATCTAAGCTCCGGGGAGCTGTTTTTT.